This is a list of T cell receptor beta chains from one sample in a study of T cell changes during pregnancy in multiple sclerosis. TCRdb's copy holds only in-frame clones and misses some; the assay was immunoSEQ multiplex PCR. The sample has under 80,000 clones, around 94% seen once. Sequenced here: peripheral blood, sampled before pregnancy. All receptors derive from a female donor with multiple sclerosis, enrolled in a pregnancy study. Each CDR3 is given with its conserved first and last residue. A D gene is named only where the DNA matches it firmly. Part of the rows lack a size; the others show once, few, many or a class for expanded clones.

V gene,J gene,clone size,D gene,CDR3 DNA,CDR3 protein
TRBV18,TRBJ2-7,.,TRBD2,TGTGCCAGCTCACAACTAGCGGGAGGAACCTACGAGCAGTACTTC,CASSQLAGGTYEQYF
TRBV27,TRBJ1-5,.,.,TGTGCCAGCAGTTTGGGGGCAAATCAGCCCCAGCATTTT,CASSLGANQPQHF
TRBV27,TRBJ2-7,.,TRBD1,TGTGCCAGTTCCGGGACAGAGAACTACGAGCAGTACTTC,CASSGTENYEQYF
TRBV7-9,TRBJ2-1,.,.,TGTGCCAGCAGCTTTATTGGAGTTCGAGTATACAATGAGCAGTTCTTC,CASSFIGVRVYNEQFF
TRBV5-4,TRBJ2-7,.,TRBD1,TGTGCCAGCAGCGGACCGGGACAGGGCTACGAGCAGTACTTC,CASSGPGQGYEQYF
TRBV14,TRBJ2-1,.,.,TGTGCCAGCAGCCAGGTCTGGGACAGCGGTAGACTAGTCGGTCCCTACAATGAGCAGTTCTTC,CASSQVWDSGRLVGPYNEQFF
TRBV7-2,TRBJ1-2,once,TRBD1,TGTGCCAGCAGCTTAGCGGCAAATCGGGACAGGGAAATCTATGGCTACACCTTC,CASSLAANRDREIYGYTF
TRBV27,TRBJ1-2,.,.,TGTGCCAGCAGTTTTCCAGGGTACTATGGCTACACCTTC,CASSFPGYYGYTF
TRBV5-5,TRBJ1-4,.,.,TGTGCCAGCAGCCAGGCGGGGTCACCAGTCTCCAATGAAAAACTGTTTTTT,CASSQAGSPVSNEKLFF
TRBV9,TRBJ2-5,.,.,TGTGCCAGCAGCGCCAGGGTTGGGGGAGGAGAGACCCAGTACTTC,CASSARVGGGETQYF
TRBV7-2,TRBJ2-7,.,TRBD2,TGTGCCAGCAGCTTAGGCCCCCTGACTAGCGGGAGGACCTACGAGCAGTACTTC,CASSLGPLTSGRTYEQYF
TRBV5-1,TRBJ2-4,.,.,TGCGCCAGCAGCTTGGGTTTTCCCGAGGAAGCCAAAAACATTCAGTACTTC,CASSLGFPEEAKNIQYF
TRBV6-7,TRBJ1-5,.,TRBD1,TGTGCCAGCAGTTACTCGAAAGGACAGGGGTGTCAGCCCCAGCATTTT,CASSYSKGQGCQPQHF
TRBV30,TRBJ1-4,.,.,TGTGCCTGGACGGGGGTAAATGAAAAACTGTTTTTT,CAWTGVNEKLFF
TRBV9,TRBJ2-7,.,TRBD2,TGTGCCAGCAGCGCTGCCGGTAGCGGGAGGTACGAGCAGTACTTC,CASSAAGSGRYEQYF
TRBV12-5,TRBJ2-7,.,.,TGTGCTAGTGGACCAGTCTACGAGCAGTACTTC,CASGPVYEQYF
TRBV4-3,TRBJ2-1,.,TRBD2,TGCGCCAGCAGCCAAGATCGGGAGGGATGGGGGGGTGAGCAGTTCTTC,CASSQDREGWGGEQFF
TRBV2,TRBJ1-2,.,TRBD1,TGTGCCAGCAGAAGACAGGGAAGGGAAACCTTC,CASRRQGRETF
TRBV4-2,TRBJ2-7,few,TRBD1,TGTGCCAGCAGCTCACGAGGGACAGGGGGGTCCTACGAGCAGTACTTC,CASSSRGTGGSYEQYF
TRBV27,TRBJ2-7,.,.,TGTGCCAGCAGTCGGGGGTACGAGCAGTACTTC,CASSRGYEQYF
TRBV27,TRBJ2-7,few,TRBD1,TGTGCCAGCAGTGCTCCGGACAGGGGACGGGCTAGGGAGCAGTACTTC,CASSAPDRGRAREQYF
TRBV28,TRBJ1-1,.,.,TGTGCCAGCAGTTCTTTACAGGGAATTCTGAACACTGAAGCTTTCTTT,CASSSLQGILNTEAFF
TRBV29-1,TRBJ1-2,.,TRBD1,TGCAGCTGCGGGACAGGGCCCGAGAACTATGGCTACACCTTC,CSCGTGPENYGYTF
TRBV9,TRBJ1-2,.,.,TGTGCCAGCAGCGTAGCTCCTCGCGTACTTGCTAACTATGGCTACACCTTC,CASSVAPRVLANYGYTF
TRBV5-6,TRBJ2-5,.,TRBD2,TGTGCCAGCAGCTTGAGACATGGAGGACTAGGAGAGACCCAGTACTTC,CASSLRHGGLGETQYF
TRBV7-2,TRBJ1-2,once,.,TGTGCCAGCACCGTTAACTATGGCTACACCTTC,CASTVNYGYTF
TRBV10-3,TRBJ2-2,.,TRBD2,TGTGCCATCAGTGATAAGGGGGGACTAGCGGGAGAGGACACCGGGGAGCTGTTTTTT,CAISDKGGLAGEDTGELFF
TRBV7-6,TRBJ2-2,.,.,TGTGCCAGCAGCTTGCGGAGCGGGAACACCGGGGAGCTGTTTTTT,CASSLRSGNTGELFF
TRBV5-6,TRBJ2-7,.,.,TGTGCCAGCAGCTTGGCGCCTAGCAGCGAGCAGTACTTC,CASSLAPSSEQYF
TRBV27,TRBJ2-7,.,TRBD2,TGTGCCAGCAGTCACGGACTAGCGGGAGCCTCCTTCCCCTACGAGCAGTACTTC,CASSHGLAGASFPYEQYF
TRBV5-4,TRBJ2-7,.,TRBD1,TGTGCCAGCAGCTTGATAGGGACAGACCTCCCCTACGAGCAGTACTTC,CASSLIGTDLPYEQYF
TRBV7-3,TRBJ2-2,once,.,TGTGCCAGCAGCCTAACCAAAACGAACACCGGGGAGCTGTTTTTT,CASSLTKTNTGELFF
TRBV4-1,TRBJ2-7,.,TRBD2,TGCGCCAGCAGCCAAGAAACTAGCGGGAGGCATAACTACGAGCAGTACTTC,CASSQETSGRHNYEQYF
TRBV6-4,TRBJ2-6,medium-sized,.,TGTGCCAGCAGTGAGGACAGCTCTGGGGCCAACGTCCTGACTTTC,CASSEDSSGANVLTF
TRBV7-2,TRBJ2-5,.,.,TGTGCCAGCAGCTGGAACGGGGAGAACTGGGAGACCCAGTACTTC,CASSWNGENWETQYF
TRBV18,TRBJ1-5,.,.,TGTGCCAGCTCACCAGGCCCTCCGAGGGCACATCAGCCCCAGCATTTT,CASSPGPPRAHQPQHF
TRBV11-2,TRBJ2-7,.,.,TGTGCCAGCAGCTCCGGTCGACTGGTCGAGCAGTACTTC,CASSSGRLVEQYF
TRBV11-2,TRBJ1-3,.,TRBD1,TGTGCCAGCAGCTTATCTAATTCCGGGACAGCCGATTTT,CASSLSNSGTADF
TRBV28,TRBJ1-3,.,TRBD1,TGTGCCAGCAGTTCCCCCGGGACAGGGGGATTTGGAAACACCATATATTTT,CASSSPGTGGFGNTIYF
TRBV6-5,TRBJ2-7,.,.,TGTGCCAGCAGTTCACAGGCGTCCTACGAGCAGTACTTC,CASSSQASYEQYF
TRBV7-3,TRBJ2-1,.,TRBD2,TGTGCCAGCAGCCGTCAACTAGCGGGAGTAAATGAGCAGTTCTTC,CASSRQLAGVNEQFF
TRBV6-5,TRBJ2-7,.,.,TGTGCCAGCAGTCGAGGTTATGCCCACGAGCAGTACTTC,CASSRGYAHEQYF
TRBV29-1,TRBJ1-1,.,TRBD1,TGCAGCGTGGACAGGGATGGAACTGAAGCTTTCTTT,CSVDRDGTEAFF
TRBV18,TRBJ1-3,.,TRBD1,TGTGCCAGCTCACCACCGGACAGGGCAGGAAACACCATATATTTT,CASSPPDRAGNTIYF
TRBV11-3,TRBJ2-1,once,TRBD2,TGTGCCAGCAGCTTAGGAGGCGGGAGCTACAATGAGCAGTTCTTC,CASSLGGGSYNEQFF
TRBV6-5,TRBJ1-1,.,.,TGTGCCAGCATTACTATAGGTCTAGCTTTCTTT,CASITIGLAFF
TRBV7-2,TRBJ2-3,.,.,TGTGCCAGCAGCTCCACAGGCACAGATACGCAGTATTTT,CASSSTGTDTQYF